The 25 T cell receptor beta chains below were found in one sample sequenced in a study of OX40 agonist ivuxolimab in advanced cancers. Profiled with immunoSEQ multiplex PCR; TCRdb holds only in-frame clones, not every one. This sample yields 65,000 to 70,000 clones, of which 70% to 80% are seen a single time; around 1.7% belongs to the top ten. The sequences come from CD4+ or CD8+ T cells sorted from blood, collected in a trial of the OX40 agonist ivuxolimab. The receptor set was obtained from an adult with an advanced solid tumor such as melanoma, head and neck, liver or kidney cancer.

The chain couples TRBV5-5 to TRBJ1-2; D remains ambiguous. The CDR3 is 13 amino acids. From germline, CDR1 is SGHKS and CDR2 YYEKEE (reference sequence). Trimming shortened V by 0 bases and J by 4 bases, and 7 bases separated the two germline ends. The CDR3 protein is CASSLVQGYGYTF. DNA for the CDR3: TGTGCCAGCAGCTTGGTACAAGGCTATGGCTACACCTTC.

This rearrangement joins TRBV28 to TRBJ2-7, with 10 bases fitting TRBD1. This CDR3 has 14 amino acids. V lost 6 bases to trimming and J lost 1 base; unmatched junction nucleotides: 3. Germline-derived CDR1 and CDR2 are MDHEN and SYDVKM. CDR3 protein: CASRGTGVSYEQYF. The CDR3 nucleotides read TGTGCCAGCAGAGGGACAGGGGTTTCCTACGAGCAGTACTTC.

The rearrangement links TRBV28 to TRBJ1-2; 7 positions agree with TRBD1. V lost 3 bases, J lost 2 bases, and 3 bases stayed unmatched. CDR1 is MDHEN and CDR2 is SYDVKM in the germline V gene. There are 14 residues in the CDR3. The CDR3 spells CASSFGQDNYGYTF. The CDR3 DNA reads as TGTGCCAGCAGTTTCGGACAGGACAACTATGGCTACACCTTC.

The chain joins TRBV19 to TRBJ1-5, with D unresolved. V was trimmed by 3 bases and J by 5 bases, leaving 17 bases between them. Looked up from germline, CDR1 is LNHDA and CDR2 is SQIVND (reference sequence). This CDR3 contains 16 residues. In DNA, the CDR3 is TGTGCCAGTAGTATCATCGGGTCGAGCGCCTATCAGCCCCAGCATTTT. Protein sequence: CASSIIGSSAYQPQHF.

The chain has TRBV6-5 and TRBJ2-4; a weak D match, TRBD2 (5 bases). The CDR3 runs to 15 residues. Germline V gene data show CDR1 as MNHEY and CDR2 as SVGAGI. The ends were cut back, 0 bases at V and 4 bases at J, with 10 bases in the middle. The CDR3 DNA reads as TGTGCCAGCAGTTACTCATTTACGGGGAAAAACATTCAGTACTTC. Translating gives CASSYSFTGKNIQYF.

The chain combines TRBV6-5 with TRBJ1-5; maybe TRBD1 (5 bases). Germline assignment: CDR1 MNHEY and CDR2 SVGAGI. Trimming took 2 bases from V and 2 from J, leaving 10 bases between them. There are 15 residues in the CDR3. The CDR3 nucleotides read TGTGCCAGCAGTTACGCAGGGTTTGGCAATCAGCCCCAGCATTTT. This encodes CASSYAGFGNQPQHF.

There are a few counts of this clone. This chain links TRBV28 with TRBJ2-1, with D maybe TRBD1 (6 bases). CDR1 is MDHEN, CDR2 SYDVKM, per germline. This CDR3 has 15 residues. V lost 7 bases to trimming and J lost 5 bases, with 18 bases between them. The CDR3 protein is CASNIDRNSHNEQFF. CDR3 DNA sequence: TGTGCCAGCAATATCGACAGGAATTCTCACAATGAGCAGTTCTTC.

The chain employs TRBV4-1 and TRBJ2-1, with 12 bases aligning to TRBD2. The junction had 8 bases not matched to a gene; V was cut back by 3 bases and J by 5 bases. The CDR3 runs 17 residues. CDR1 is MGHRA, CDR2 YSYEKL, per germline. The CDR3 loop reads CASSQSFGLAGNNEQFF. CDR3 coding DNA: TGCGCCAGCAGCCAGTCCTTCGGACTAGCGGGGAACAATGAGCAGTTCTTC.

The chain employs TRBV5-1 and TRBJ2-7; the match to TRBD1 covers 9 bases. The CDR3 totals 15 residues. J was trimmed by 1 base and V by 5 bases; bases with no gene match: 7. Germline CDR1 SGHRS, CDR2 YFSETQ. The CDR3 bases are TGCGCCAGCAGACAAGTACAGGGGGCATCCTACGAGCAGTACTTC. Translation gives CASRQVQGASYEQYF.

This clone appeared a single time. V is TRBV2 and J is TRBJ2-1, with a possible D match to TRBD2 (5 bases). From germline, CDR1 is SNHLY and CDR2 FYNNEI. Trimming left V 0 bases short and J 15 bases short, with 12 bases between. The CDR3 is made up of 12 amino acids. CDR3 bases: TGTGCCAGCAGTGAAGCGACGGGGATCAGGTTCTTC. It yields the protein CASSEATGIRFF.

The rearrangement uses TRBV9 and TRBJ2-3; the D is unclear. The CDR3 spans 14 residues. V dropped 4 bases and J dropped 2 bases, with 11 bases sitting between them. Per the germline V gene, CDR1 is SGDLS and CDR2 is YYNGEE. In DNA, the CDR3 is TGTGCCAGCAGCCCCACCTCCAACACAGATACGCAGTATTTT. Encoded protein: CASSPTSNTDTQYF.

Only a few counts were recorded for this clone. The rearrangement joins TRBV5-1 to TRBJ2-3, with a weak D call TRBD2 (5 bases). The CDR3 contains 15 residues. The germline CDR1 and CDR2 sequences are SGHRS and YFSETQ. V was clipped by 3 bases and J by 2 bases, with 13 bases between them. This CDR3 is CASSSGIQITDTQYF. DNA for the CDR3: TGCGCCAGCAGCTCGGGAATCCAGATCACAGATACGCAGTATTTT.

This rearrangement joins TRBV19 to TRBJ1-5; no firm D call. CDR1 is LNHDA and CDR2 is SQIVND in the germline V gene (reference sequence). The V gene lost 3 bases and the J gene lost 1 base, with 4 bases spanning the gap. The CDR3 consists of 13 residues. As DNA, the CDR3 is TGTGCCAGTAGTATGTGGAGCAATCAGCCCCAGCATTTT. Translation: CASSMWSNQPQHF.

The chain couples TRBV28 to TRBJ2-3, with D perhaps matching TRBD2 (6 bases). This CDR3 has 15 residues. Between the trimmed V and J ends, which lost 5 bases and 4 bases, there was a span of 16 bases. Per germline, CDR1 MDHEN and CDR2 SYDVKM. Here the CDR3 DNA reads TGTGCCAGCAGTACCCGGGCTAGCGTTTCAGATACGCAGTATTTT. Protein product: CASSTRASVSDTQYF. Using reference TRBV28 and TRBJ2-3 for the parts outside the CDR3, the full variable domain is DVKVTQSSRYLVKRTGEKVFLECVQDMDHENMFWYRQDPGLGLRLIYFSYDVKMKEKGDIPEGYSVSREKKERFSLILESASTNQTSMYLCASSTRASVSDTQYFGPGTRLTVL.

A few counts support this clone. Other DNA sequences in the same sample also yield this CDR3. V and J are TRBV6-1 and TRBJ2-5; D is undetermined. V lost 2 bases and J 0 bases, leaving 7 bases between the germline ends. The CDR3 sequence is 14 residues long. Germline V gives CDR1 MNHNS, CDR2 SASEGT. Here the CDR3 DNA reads TGTGCCAGCAGTGAACGGTACGACCAAGAGACCCAGTACTTC. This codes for CASSERYDQETQYF.

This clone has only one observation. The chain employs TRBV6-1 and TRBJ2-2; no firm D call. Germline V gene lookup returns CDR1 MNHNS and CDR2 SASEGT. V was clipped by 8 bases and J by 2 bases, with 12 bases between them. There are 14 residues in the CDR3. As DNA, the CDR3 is TGTGCCAGCCGTGTCCCGCACAACACCGGGGAGCTGTTTTTT. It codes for CASRVPHNTGELFF.

Here the CDR3 DNA reads TGCAGTGTACCCTTTAAGGGCTACACCTTC. Encoded protein: CSVPFKGYTF. The gene calls are TRBV20-1 and TRBJ1-2; D remains ambiguous. Germline CDR1 and CDR2: DFQATT and SNEGSKA (reference sequence). The ends were cut back, 7 bases at V and 8 bases at J, with 11 bases in the middle. The length of the CDR3 is 10 residues.

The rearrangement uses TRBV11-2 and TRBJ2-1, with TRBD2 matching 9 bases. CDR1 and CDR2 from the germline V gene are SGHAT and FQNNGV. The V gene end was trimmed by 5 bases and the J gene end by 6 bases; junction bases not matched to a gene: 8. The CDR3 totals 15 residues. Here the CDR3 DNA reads TGTGCCAGCAGCCAAACCGGGACTAGCATCAATGAGCAGTTCTTC. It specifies CASSQTGTSINEQFF.

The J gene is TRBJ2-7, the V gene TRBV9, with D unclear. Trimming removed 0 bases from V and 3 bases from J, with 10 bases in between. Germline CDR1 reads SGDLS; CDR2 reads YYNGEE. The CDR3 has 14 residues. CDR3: CASSVVAENYEQYF. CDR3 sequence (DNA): TGTGCCAGCAGCGTAGTGGCAGAGAACTACGAGCAGTACTTC.

CDR3 amino acids: CASSLAGAAYYEQYF. CDR3 coding DNA: TGTGCCAGCAGCTTAGCCGGGGCAGCATACTACGAGCAGTACTTC. The J gene is TRBJ2-7, the V gene TRBV7-3, with D perhaps given as TRBD1 or TRBD2 (5 bases each). Trimming took off 2 bases at V and 3 bases at J, with 14 bases between the two ends. The CDR3 has 15 residues. CDR1 and CDR2 (germline): SGHTA, FQGTGA.

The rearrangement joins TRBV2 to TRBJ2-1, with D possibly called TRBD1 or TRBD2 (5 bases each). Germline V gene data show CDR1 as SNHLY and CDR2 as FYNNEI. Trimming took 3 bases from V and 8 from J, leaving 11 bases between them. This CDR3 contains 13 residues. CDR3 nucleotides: TGTGCCAGCAGTGAGAGGGGTTTCGATGAGCAGTTCTTC. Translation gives CASSERGFDEQFF.

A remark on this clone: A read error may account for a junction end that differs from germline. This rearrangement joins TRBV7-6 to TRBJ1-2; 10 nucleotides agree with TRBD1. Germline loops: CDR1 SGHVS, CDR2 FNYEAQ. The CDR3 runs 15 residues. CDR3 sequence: CASSLTAGQGSLSHF. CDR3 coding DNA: TGTGCCAGCAGCCTAACCGCGGGACAGGGGTCTCTTTCCCACTTC.

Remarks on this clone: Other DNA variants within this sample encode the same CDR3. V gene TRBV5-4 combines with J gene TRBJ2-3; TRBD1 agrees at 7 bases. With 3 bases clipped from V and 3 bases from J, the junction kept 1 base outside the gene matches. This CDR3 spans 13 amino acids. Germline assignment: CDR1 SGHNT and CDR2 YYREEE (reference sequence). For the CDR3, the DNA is TGTGCCAGCAGCTCACAGGGGACAGATACGCAGTATTTT. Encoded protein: CASSSQGTDTQYF.

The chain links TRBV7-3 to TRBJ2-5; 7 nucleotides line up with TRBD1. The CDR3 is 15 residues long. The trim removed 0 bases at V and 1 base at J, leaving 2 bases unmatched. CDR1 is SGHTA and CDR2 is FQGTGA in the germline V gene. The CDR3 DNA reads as TGTGCCAGCAGCTTAACACGGGACAGCCAAGAGACCCAGTACTTC. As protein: CASSLTRDSQETQYF.

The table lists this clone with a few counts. This chain's CDR3 is CARSWTSRNTGELFF. The CDR3 bases are TGTGCCAGAAGCTGGACTAGCAGGAACACCGGGGAGCTGTTTTTT. The chain links TRBV5-3 to TRBJ2-2; TRBD2 agrees at 8 bases. TRBV5-3 belongs to the ORF category, with a function that is uncertain. V lost 3 bases to trimming and J lost 1 base; unmatched junction nucleotides: 2. The CDR3 runs to 15 residues.